This paragraph covers one T cell receptor beta chain sequence. Its antigen remains unknown. These data come from a study of CD8+CD57+ T cells in acquired aplastic anemia. Turning to the study itself: Sorted CD4+ and CD8+ cell DNA averaged around 3 ug.

J lost 6 bases, V lost 8 bases, and 5 bases had no gene match. CDR1 MGHDK and CDR2 SYGVNS come from the germline V gene. CDR3 length equals 13 residues. For CDR3 and TCR beta VDJ profiling, genomic DNA was the template used. Using its own MiXCR run on the reads, TCRdb lists one record per CDR3 protein. The sample yields approximately 130,000 distinct CDR3 sequences, less than 50% seen once. Study results and limitations: Patients and controls had in common 25 to 35 CD8+ CDR3 sequences. CD8+ Simpson's diversity in patients was not significantly different from that in controls.

Sequencing involved patients with CD8+CD57+ cell expansion previously shown by flow cytometry. Each patient had severe acquired aplastic anemia. V and J are TRBV25-1 and TRBJ2-1; 9 bases match TRBD1. The receptor comes from a human donor with aplastic anemia. Sequencing input: sorted CD4+, CD8+, or CD8+CD57+ T cells (not recorded which) from PBMCs. CDR3 bases: TGTGCCAGCTCTGTGACAGGGGGCAATGAGCAGTTCTTC. It encodes CASSVTGGNEQFF.